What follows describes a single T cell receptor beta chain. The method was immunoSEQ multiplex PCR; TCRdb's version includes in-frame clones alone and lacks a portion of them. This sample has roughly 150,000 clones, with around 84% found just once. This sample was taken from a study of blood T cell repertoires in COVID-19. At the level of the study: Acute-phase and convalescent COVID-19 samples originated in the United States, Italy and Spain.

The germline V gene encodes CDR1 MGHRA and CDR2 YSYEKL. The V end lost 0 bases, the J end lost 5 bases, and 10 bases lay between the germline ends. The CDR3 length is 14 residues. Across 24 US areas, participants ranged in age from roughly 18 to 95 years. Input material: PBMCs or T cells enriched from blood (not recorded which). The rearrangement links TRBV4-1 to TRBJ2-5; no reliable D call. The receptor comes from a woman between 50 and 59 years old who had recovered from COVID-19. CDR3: CASSQDVYGETQYF. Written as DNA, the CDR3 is TGCGCCAGCAGCCAAGATGTTTACGGGGAGACCCAGTACTTC.